The entry below describes one T cell receptor beta chain. This specimen comes from a study of OX40 agonist ivuxolimab in advanced cancers. This table comes from immunoSEQ multiplex PCR, and its TCRdb copy is limited to in-frame clones, with some not included. This sample has more than 65,000 clones; around 93% occur once, and the top ten carry over 8.5%. This CDR3 spans 13 amino acids. The germline V and J ends were trimmed by 8 bases and 3 bases, with 10 bases remaining between them. Germline V gene sequence: CDR1 ENHRY, CDR2 SYGVKD. Sequencing was performed on CD4+ or CD8+ T cells sorted from blood, taken in a trial of the OX40 agonist ivuxolimab. The clonotype comes from an adult with an advanced solid tumor such as melanoma, head and neck, liver or kidney cancer. The chain carries TRBV10-3 and TRBJ1-4; no definite D call. For the CDR3, the DNA is TGTGCCATCTATAGGACTGCTAATGAAAAACTGTTTTTT. Translating gives CAIYRTANEKLFF.